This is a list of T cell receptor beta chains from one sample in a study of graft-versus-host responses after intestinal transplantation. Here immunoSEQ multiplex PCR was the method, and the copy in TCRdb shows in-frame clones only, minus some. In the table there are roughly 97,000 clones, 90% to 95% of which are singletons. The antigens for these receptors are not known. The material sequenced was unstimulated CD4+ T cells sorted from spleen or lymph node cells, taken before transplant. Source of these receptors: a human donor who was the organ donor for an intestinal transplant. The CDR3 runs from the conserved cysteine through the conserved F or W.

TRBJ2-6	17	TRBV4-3	CASSQDGGTSGANVLTF
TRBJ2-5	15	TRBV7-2	CASSLGRGGPETQYF
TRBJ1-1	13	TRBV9	CASSARQGYEAFF
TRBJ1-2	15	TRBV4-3	CASSQRVAGPYGYTF
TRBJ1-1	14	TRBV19	CASSTDRENTEAFF
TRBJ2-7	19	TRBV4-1	CASSQDALDPGGGVYEQYF
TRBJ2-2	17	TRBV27	CASGSGGTLANTGELFF
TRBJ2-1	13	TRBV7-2	CASSFGQGNEQFF
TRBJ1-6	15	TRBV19	CASSIEQGPHSPLHF
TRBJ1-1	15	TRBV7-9	CASSLSPQGNTEAFF
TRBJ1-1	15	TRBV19	CASRAPPGERTEAFF
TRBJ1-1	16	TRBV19	CASASHGQGLNTEAFF
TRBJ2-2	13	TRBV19	CASRTGNTGELFF
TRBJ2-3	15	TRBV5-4	CASRGRGEATDTQYF
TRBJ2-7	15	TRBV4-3	CASSQVGAGVGEQYF
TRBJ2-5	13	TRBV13	CASSFRGTKTQYF
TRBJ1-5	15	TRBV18	CASSPKGSPDQPQHF
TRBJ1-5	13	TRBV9	CASSVGGRQPQHF
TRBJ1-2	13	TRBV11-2	CASSLDRGYGYTF
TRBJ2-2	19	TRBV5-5	CASSLARMTWASNTGELFF
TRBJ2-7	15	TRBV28	CAAVRGGGGTYEQYF
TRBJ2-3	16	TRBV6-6	CASRSPGQGVPDTQYF
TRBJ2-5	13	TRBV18	CASSPGLAETQYF
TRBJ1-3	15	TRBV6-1	CATLAGGSGGNTIYF
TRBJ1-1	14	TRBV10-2	CASSESIAGAEAFF
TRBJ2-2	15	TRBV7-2	CASSIRTGGTGELFF
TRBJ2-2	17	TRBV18	CASSPPVNRVNTGELFF
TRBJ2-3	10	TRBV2	CASSRDTQYF
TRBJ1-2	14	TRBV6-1	CASSGGRGHYGYTF
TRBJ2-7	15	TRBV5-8	CASSLTGTGSYEQYF
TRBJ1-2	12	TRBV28	CASSLSGYGYTF
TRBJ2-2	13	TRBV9	CASSGTIDGELFF
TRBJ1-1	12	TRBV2	CASRGFYTEAFF
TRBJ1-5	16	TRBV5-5	CASSFLGQGGNQPQHF
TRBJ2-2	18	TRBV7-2	CASSLKGIAGTYTGELFF
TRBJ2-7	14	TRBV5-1	CASSLGTGAGEQYF
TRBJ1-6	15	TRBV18	CASSPLRSYNSPLHF
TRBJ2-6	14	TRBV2	CASSGASGANVLTF
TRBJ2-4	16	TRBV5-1	CASSPDSSLAKNIQYF
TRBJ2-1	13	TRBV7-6	CASSLRPGNEQFF
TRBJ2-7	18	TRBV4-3	CASSQDRLGLAGGYEQYF
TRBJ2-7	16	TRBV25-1	CASSGYRGLPSYEQYF
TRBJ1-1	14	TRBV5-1	CASRLGGGDTEAFF
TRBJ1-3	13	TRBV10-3	CAIRIQGKNTIYF
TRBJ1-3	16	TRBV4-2	CASSSHPTGVQNTIYF
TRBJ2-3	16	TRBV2	CASSEASGGTQDTQYF
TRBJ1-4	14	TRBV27	CASSRTGGKEKLFF
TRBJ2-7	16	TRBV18	CASSPKLAGLSYEQYF
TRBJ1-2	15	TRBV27	CASSLRAGANYGYTF
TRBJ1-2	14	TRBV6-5	CASSRGTGSYGYTF
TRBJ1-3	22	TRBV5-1	CASSLAERGQGFSVTSGNTIYF
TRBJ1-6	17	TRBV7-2	CASSLDSSDRGYSPLHF
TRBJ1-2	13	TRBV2	CASRGQVNYGYTF
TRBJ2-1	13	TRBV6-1	CASKLAVYNEQFF
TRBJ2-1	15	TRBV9	CASSVASGGANEQFF
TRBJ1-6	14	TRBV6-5	CASSYQQGNSPLHF
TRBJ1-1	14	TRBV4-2	CASSQAGGGTEAFF
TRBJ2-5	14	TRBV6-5	CASSPTRGPETQYF
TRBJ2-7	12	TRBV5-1	CASSLASGEQYF
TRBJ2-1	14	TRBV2	CASRRDRTYNEQFF